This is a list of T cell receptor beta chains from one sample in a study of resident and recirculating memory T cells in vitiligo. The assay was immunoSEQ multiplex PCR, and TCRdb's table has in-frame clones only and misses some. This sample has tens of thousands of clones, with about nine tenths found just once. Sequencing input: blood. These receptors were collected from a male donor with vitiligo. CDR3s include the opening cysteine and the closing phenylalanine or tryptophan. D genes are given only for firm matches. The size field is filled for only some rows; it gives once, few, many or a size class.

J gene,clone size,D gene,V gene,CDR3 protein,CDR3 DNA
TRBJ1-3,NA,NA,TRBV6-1,CASSERTTAGNTIYF,TGTGCCAGCAGTGAAAGGACGACAGCTGGAAACACCATATATTTT
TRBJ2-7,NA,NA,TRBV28,CASSLFGNEQYF,TGTGCCAGCAGTTTATTCGGGAACGAGCAGTACTTC
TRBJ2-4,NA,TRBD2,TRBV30,CAWSVMGLAGGKNIQYF,TGTGCCTGGAGTGTAATGGGACTAGCGGGGGGGAAAAACATTCAGTACTTC
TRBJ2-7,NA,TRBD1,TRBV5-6,CASSSGTVYEQYF,TGTGCCAGCAGTTCCGGGACAGTTTACGAGCAGTACTTC
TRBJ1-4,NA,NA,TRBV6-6,CASSYTAAPVNEKLFF,TGTGCCAGCAGTTACACCGCGGCCCCCGTTAATGAAAAACTGTTTTTT
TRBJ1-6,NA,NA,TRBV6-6,CASGILQGTNSPLHF,TGTGCCAGCGGGATACTACAGGGAACAAATTCACCCCTCCACTTT
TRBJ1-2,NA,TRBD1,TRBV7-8,CASSRDRGVDGYTF,TGTGCCAGCAGCCGGGACAGGGGGGTGGATGGCTACACCTTC
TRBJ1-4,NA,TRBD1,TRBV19,CASSPRDREGKLFF,TGTGCCAGTAGCCCTCGGGACAGGGAGGGAAAACTGTTTTTT
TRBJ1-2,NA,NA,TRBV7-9,CASSLDWYGYTF,TGTGCCAGCAGCCTCGACTGGTATGGCTACACCTTC
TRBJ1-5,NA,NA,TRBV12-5,CASGLGLEGQQGGYSNQPQHF,TGTGCTAGTGGTTTGGGATTAGAAGGTCAACAAGGGGGTTATAGCAATCAGCCCCAGCATTTT
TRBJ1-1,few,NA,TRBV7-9,CASSFSGTEAFF,TGTGCCAGCAGCTTCTCCGGCACTGAAGCTTTCTTT
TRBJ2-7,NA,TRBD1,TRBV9,CASSAQGQGYREQYF,TGTGCCAGCAGCGCCCAGGGACAGGGGTATCGCGAGCAGTACTTC
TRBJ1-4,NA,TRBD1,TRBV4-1,CASSPRGVGDEKLFF,TGCGCCAGCAGCCCCAGGGGGGTTGGGGATGAAAAACTGTTTTTT
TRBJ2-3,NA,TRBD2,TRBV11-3,CASSLLAGGPHTQYF,TGTGCCAGCAGCTTACTAGCGGGGGGGCCTCATACGCAGTATTTT
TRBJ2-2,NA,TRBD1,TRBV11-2,CASSSNRGRSTGELFF,TGTGCCAGCAGTTCTAACAGGGGACGCTCGACCGGGGAGCTGTTTTTT
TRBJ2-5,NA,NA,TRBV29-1,CSTGRGAQETQYF,TGCAGCACCGGACGGGGGGCCCAAGAGACCCAGTACTTC
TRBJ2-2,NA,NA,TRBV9,CASSVSPTSYTGELFF,TGTGCCAGCAGCGTAAGTCCTACCTCATACACCGGGGAGCTGTTTTTT
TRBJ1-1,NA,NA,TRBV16,CASSQSLGGTEAFF,TGTGCCAGCAGCCAATCATTGGGGGGCACTGAAGCTTTCTTT
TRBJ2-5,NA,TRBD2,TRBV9,CASSVGRGAGRKETQYF,TGTGCCAGCAGCGTAGGGCGGGGGGCAGGGAGAAAAGAGACCCAGTACTTC
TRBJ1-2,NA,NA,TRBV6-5,CASSSGGGYTF,TGTGCCAGCAGTTCGGGAGGGGGCTACACCTTC
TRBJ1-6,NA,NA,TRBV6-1,CASKNRISNSPLHF,TGTGCCAGTAAAAACAGGATAAGCAATTCACCCCTCCACTTT
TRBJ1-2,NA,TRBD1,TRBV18,CASSPWDRGDGYTF,TGTGCCAGCTCACCCTGGGACAGGGGAGATGGCTACACCTTC
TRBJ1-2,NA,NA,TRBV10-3,CAISELGGGSGTTLFLTNYGYTF,TGTGCCATCAGTGAGCTAGGCGGGGGTAGCGGGACAACATTATTTTTAACTAACTATGGCTACACCTTC
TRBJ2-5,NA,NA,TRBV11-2,CASSLVGGRETQYF,TGTGCCAGCAGCTTAGTCGGGGGAAGAGAGACCCAGTACTTC
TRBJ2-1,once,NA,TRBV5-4,CASSLVEGEGDEQFF,TGTGCCAGCAGCTTGGTAGAGGGGGAGGGAGATGAGCAGTTCTTC
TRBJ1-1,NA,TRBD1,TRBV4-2,CASSQETGRIEAFF,TGTGCCAGCAGCCAAGAGACAGGGAGAATTGAAGCTTTCTTT